The clone carrying this TCR beta chain appeared a single time. The CDR3 is 15 amino acids. Germline V CDR1 and CDR2: SGHRS, YFSETQ. V was cut by 0 bases and J by 0 bases, with 7 bases left in between. Sequenced by immunoSEQ multiplex PCR; TCRdb stores in-frame clones only, minus some. This table has 300,000 to 400,000 clones, 85% to 90% appearing once. The data were taken from a study of blood T cell repertoires in COVID-19. Individuals drawn from 20 to 30 US areas were about 18 to 90 years old. The study counted Cohort 3 donors as recovered given two negative PCRs, clearance, or symptom resolution. The sample comprised PBMCs or T cells enriched from blood (not recorded which). This sequence joins TRBV5-1 and TRBJ2-1; D remains ambiguous. This receptor was identified in a woman aged 18-29 years who had recovered from COVID-19. The CDR3 DNA reads TGCGCCAGCAGCTTGGCCCCTTCCTCCTACAATGAGCAGTTCTTC. It is translated as CASSLAPSSYNEQFF.